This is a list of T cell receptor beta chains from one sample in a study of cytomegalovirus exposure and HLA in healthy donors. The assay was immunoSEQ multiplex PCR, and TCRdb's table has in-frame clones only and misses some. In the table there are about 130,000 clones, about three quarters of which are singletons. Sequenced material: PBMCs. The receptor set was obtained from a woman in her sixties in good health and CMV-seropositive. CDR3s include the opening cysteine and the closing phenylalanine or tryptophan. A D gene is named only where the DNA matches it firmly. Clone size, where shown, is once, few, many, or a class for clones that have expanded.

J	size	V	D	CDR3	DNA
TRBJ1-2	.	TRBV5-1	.	CASSLRSAVGGGGYTF	TGCGCCAGCAGCCTGAGGAGCGCGGTGGGGGGAGGTGGCTACACCTTC
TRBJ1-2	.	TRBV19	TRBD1	CASSRAQGTGTNYGYTF	TGTGCCAGTAGCCGCGCTCAGGGGACAGGGACTAACTATGGCTACACCTTC
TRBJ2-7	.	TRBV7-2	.	CASSLVATGEQYF	TGTGCCAGCAGCTTAGTAGCCACTGGCGAGCAGTACTTC
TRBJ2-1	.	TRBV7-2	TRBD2	CASSFSSTSGGANEQFF	TGTGCCAGCAGCTTTTCCTCGACTAGCGGGGGGGCCAATGAGCAGTTCTTC
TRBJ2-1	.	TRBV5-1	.	CASSFSGSYNEQFF	TGCGCCAGCAGCTTCAGCGGGTCCTACAATGAGCAGTTCTTC
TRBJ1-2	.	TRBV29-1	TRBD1	CSVDGRGQDGYTF	TGCAGCGTTGACGGGAGGGGGCAGGATGGCTACACCTTC
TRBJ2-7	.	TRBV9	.	CASSRLVNPYEQYF	TGTGCCAGCAGTAGACTAGTTAATCCCTACGAGCAGTACTTC
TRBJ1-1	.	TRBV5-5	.	CASSPGQFNTEAFF	TGTGCCAGCAGCCCAGGACAGTTTAACACTGAAGCTTTCTTT
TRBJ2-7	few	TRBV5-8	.	CASSANPPPSYEQYF	TGTGCCAGCAGCGCTAACCCCCCACCCTCCTACGAGCAGTACTTC
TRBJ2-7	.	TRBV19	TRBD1	CASMGTGKRHEQYF	TGTGCCAGTATGGGGACAGGGAAGCGACACGAGCAGTACTTC
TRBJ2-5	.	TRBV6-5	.	CASSYSTNRQETQYF	TGTGCCAGCAGTTACTCGACTAATAGGCAAGAGACCCAGTACTTC
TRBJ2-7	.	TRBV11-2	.	CASSLGAGNYEQYF	TGTGCCAGCAGCTTAGGGGCAGGGAATTACGAGCAGTACTTC
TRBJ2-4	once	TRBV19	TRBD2	CASSIRRREDIQYF	TGTGCCAGTAGTATACGAAGACGGGAGGACATTCAGTACTTC
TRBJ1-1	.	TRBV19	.	CASRAGHSLNTEAFF	TGTGCCAGTAGAGCGGGACACAGCCTGAACACTGAAGCTTTCTTT
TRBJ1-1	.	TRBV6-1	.	CASSDRENTEAFF	TGTGCCAGCAGTGACAGGGAGAACACTGAAGCTTTCTTT
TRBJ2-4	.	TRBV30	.	CAFSGVGKNIQYF	TGTGCCTTTTCCGGGGTTGGCAAAAACATTCAGTACTTC
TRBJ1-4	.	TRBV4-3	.	CASSQEGRGAFEKLFF	TGCGCCAGCAGCCAAGAAGGTCGGGGGGCGTTTGAAAAACTGTTTTTT
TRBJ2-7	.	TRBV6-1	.	CASSVPSGGLNYEQYF	TGTGCCAGCAGTGTTCCTTCGGGGGGCTTGAACTACGAGCAGTACTTC
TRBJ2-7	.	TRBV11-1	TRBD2	CASSLGGTSGSFEQYF	TGTGCCAGCAGCTTAGGTGGGACTAGCGGATCCTTCGAGCAGTACTTC
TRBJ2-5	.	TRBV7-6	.	CAGLTMDRQETQYF	TGTGCCGGTCTTACCATGGACAGACAAGAGACCCAGTACTTC
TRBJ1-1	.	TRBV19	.	CASCAGANTEAFF	TGTGCCAGTTGCGCGGGGGCGAACACTGAAGCTTTCTTT
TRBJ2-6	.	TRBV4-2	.	CASSQEYDGAGANVLTF	TGTGCCAGCAGCCAAGAGTATGACGGGGCTGGGGCCAACGTCCTGACTTTC
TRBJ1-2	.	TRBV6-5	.	CASSYSPGLGGYTF	TGTGCCAGCAGTTACTCGCCAGGGTTGGGTGGCTACACCTTC
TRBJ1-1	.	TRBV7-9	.	CASSQGPTEAFF	TGTGCCAGCAGCCAGGGCCCCACTGAAGCTTTCTTT
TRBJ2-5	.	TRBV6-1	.	CASTSLRGETQYF	TGTGCCAGCACCTCCCTCCGGGGGGAGACCCAGTACTTC
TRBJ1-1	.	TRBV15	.	CATSRRRTDNTEAFF	TGTGCCACCAGCAGAAGAAGGACAGACAACACTGAAGCTTTCTTT
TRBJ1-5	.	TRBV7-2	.	CASSLEGGQPQHF	TGTGCCAGCAGCTTAGAAGGAGGTCAGCCCCAGCATTTT
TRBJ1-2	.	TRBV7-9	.	CASSGTPNYGYTF	TGTGCCAGCAGCGGGACACCCAACTATGGCTACACCTTC
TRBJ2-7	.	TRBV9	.	CASSVGRGGEGRYEQYF	TGTGCCAGCAGCGTAGGTCGAGGGGGAGAGGGCCGCTACGAGCAGTACTTC
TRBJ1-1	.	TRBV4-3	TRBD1	CASSQDLVRGRMNTEAFF	TGCGCCAGCAGCCAAGATTTGGTAAGGGGGCGTATGAACACTGAAGCTTTCTTT
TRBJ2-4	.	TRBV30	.	CAWSVGGGAVIQYF	TGTGCCTGGAGTGTTGGTGGGGGGGCCGTCATTCAGTACTTC
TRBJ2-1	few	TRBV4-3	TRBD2	CASSQGTSGRGYEQFF	TGCGCCAGCAGCCAGGGGACTAGCGGGAGAGGTTATGAGCAGTTCTTC
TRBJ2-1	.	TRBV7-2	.	CASRADSLQQFF	TGTGCCAGCAGGGCGGACAGTCTCCAGCAGTTCTTC
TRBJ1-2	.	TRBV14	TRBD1	CASSHNAIGQGNYGYTF	TGTGCCAGCAGCCACAATGCCATTGGACAGGGTAACTATGGCTACACCTTC
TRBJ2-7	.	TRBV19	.	CASSIRFFGAYEQYF	TGTGCCAGTAGTATCCGCTTTTTTGGAGCCTACGAGCAGTACTTC
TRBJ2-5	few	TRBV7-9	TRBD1	CASSLTGTEETQYF	TGTGCCAGCAGCTTGACAGGGACAGAAGAGACCCAGTACTTC
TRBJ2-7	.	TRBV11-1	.	CASSLAGGRLPSSYEQYF	TGTGCCAGCAGCTTAGCGGGGGGGCGACTCCCGAGCTCCTACGAGCAGTACTTC
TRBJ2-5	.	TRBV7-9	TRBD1	CASSVTGAKLQETQYF	TGTGCCAGCAGCGTTACAGGGGCCAAATTACAAGAGACCCAGTACTTC
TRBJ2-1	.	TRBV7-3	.	CASSLEVSSYNEQFF	TGTGCCAGCAGCCTAGAAGTTAGCTCCTACAATGAGCAGTTCTTC
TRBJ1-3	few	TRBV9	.	CASSQDSIKDTIYF	TGTGCCAGCAGCCAAGACTCCATCAAGGACACCATATATTTT
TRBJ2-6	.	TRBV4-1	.	CASRGAPSGANVLTF	TGCGCCAGCAGGGGGGCGCCATCTGGGGCCAACGTCCTGACTTTC
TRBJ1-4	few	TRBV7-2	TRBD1	CASSRGQLNEKLFF	TGTGCCAGCAGCCGGGGACAGCTTAATGAAAAACTGTTTTTT
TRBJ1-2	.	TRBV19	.	CASSIEGSYGYTF	TGTGCCAGTAGTATCGAGGGTAGCTATGGCTACACCTTC
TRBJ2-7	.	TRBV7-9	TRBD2	CASSLNGGGTYEQYF	TGTGCCAGCAGCTTAAACGGGGGGGGGACCTACGAGCAGTACTTC
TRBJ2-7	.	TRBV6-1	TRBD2	CASSGPPAGGYEQYF	TGTGCCAGCAGTGGCCCCCCAGCGGGGGGATACGAGCAGTACTTC
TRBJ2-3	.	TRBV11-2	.	CASSPPRGSTDTQYF	TGTGCCAGCAGCCCCCCCAGGGGTAGTACAGATACGCAGTATTTT
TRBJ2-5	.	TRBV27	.	CASSPSGALETQYF	TGTGCCAGCAGCCCTTCGGGAGCCCTGGAGACCCAGTACTTC
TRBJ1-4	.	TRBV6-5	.	CASRGQGNEKLFF	TGTGCCAGCAGAGGGCAGGGTAATGAAAAACTGTTTTTT
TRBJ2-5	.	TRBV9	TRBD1	CASSPRVDRGGETQYF	TGTGCCAGCAGCCCCCGTGTGGACAGGGGGGGAGAGACCCAGTACTTC
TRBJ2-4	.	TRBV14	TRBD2	CASSRPGLAGGKNIQYF	TGTGCCAGCAGCCGGCCAGGACTAGCGGGAGGGAAAAACATTCAGTACTTC